This is a list of T cell receptor beta chains from one sample in a study of early T cells in non-severe SARS-CoV-2 infection. One entry per CDR3 protein, called by TCRdb with MiXCR from the 5' RACE reads. The data show roughly 43,000 distinct CDR3 sequences, with less than 30% seen just once and 4% to 5% held by the top ten. The sequencing used whole blood, collected at baseline. The receptors stem from an adult who was a healthcare worker with PCR-confirmed SARS-CoV-2 infection or an uninfected control (not recorded which). Both conserved end residues are part of each CDR3. A D gene is named only where the DNA matches it firmly. Not every row has a clone size; where given, it reads once, few, many or a size class.

d_gene: TRBD1; v_gene: TRBV6-5; j_gene: TRBJ1-6; abundance: few; CDR3aa: CASAGQSYNSPLHF; CDR3nt: TGTGCCAGCGCGGGACAGAGTTATAATTCACCCCTCCACTTT
d_gene: -; v_gene: TRBV12-3/TRBV12-4; j_gene: TRBJ1-6; abundance: few; CDR3aa: CASSSTGTYNSPLHF; CDR3nt: TGTGCCAGCAGTTCAACAGGGACCTATAATTCACCCCTCCACTTT
d_gene: -; v_gene: TRBV6-1; j_gene: TRBJ2-3; abundance: few; CDR3aa: CASSELGGTTDTQYF; CDR3nt: TGTGCCAGCAGTGAATTAGGCGGAACCACAGATACGCAGTATTTT
d_gene: TRBD1; v_gene: TRBV11-2; j_gene: TRBJ2-4; abundance: -; CDR3aa: CASSILQGATKNIQYF; CDR3nt: TGTGCCAGCAGCATACTACAGGGGGCGACCAAAAACATTCAGTACTTC
d_gene: -; v_gene: TRBV13; j_gene: TRBJ1-6; abundance: few; CDR3aa: CASSSGQHGSPLHF; CDR3nt: TGTGCCAGCAGCTCAGGACAGCATGGTTCACCCCTCCACTTT
d_gene: TRBD1; v_gene: TRBV10-2; j_gene: TRBJ1-5; abundance: -; CDR3aa: CASSESVDRDQPQHF; CDR3nt: TGCGCCAGCAGTGAGTCGGTCGACAGGGATCAGCCCCAGCATTTT
d_gene: -; v_gene: TRBV29-1; j_gene: TRBJ2-4; abundance: few; CDR3aa: CSVRQALAKNIQYF; CDR3nt: TGCAGCGTCCGACAGGCTCTAGCCAAAAACATTCAGTACTTC
d_gene: TRBD2; v_gene: TRBV15; j_gene: TRBJ2-3; abundance: few; CDR3aa: CATSRDQFGSGGPTDTQYF; CDR3nt: TGTGCCACCAGCAGAGATCAATTCGGCAGCGGGGGGCCCACAGATACGCAGTATTTT
d_gene: -; v_gene: TRBV19; j_gene: TRBJ1-2; abundance: medium-sized; CDR3aa: CASSFRDGYTF; CDR3nt: TGTGCCAGTAGTTTCAGGGATGGCTACACCTTC
d_gene: TRBD1; v_gene: TRBV7-8; j_gene: TRBJ2-3; abundance: few; CDR3aa: CASSTGQITDTQYF; CDR3nt: TGTGCCAGCAGCACGGGACAGATCACAGATACGCAGTATTTT
d_gene: -; v_gene: TRBV6-6; j_gene: TRBJ2-1; abundance: -; CDR3aa: CASSYGLGNTNEQFF; CDR3nt: TGTGCCAGCAGTTACGGCTTAGGGAACACCAATGAGCAGTTCTTC
d_gene: -; v_gene: TRBV9; j_gene: TRBJ1-4; abundance: many; CDR3aa: CASSVEGRAATNEKLFF; CDR3nt: TGTGCCAGCAGCGTAGAGGGCAGGGCTGCAACTAATGAAAAACTGTTTTTT
d_gene: -; v_gene: TRBV4-2; j_gene: TRBJ2-2; abundance: -; CDR3aa: CASSFNTGSPGELFF; CDR3nt: TGTGCCAGCAGCTTTAATACAGGGTCACCCGGGGAGCTGTTTTTT
d_gene: TRBD2; v_gene: TRBV11-3; j_gene: TRBJ2-1; abundance: few; CDR3aa: CASSLRGTSGSYNEQFF; CDR3nt: TGTGCCAGCAGCCTCCGGGGGACTAGCGGTTCCTACAATGAGCAGTTCTTC
d_gene: -; v_gene: TRBV19; j_gene: TRBJ1-5; abundance: few; CDR3aa: CASSMGAGPQPQHF; CDR3nt: TGTGCCAGTAGTATGGGGGCAGGGCCCCAGCCCCAGCATTTT
d_gene: -; v_gene: TRBV10-3; j_gene: TRBJ1-1; abundance: -; CDR3aa: CATTTQELMNTEAFF; CDR3nt: TGTGCCACCACTACCCAAGAACTAATGAACACTGAAGCTTTCTTT
d_gene: TRBD1; v_gene: TRBV29-1; j_gene: TRBJ1-2; abundance: few; CDR3aa: CSVEDRDRRHYGYTF; CDR3nt: TGCAGCGTTGAAGACCGGGACAGAAGACACTATGGCTACACCTTC
d_gene: TRBD1; v_gene: TRBV7-2; j_gene: TRBJ2-7; abundance: -; CDR3aa: CASSLASPRGLYEQYF; CDR3nt: TGTGCCAGCAGCTTAGCGAGCCCAAGGGGGCTCTACGAGCAGTACTTC
d_gene: -; v_gene: TRBV7-9; j_gene: TRBJ1-3; abundance: -; CDR3aa: CASSFYSGNTIYF; CDR3nt: TGTGCCAGCAGCTTCTACTCTGGAAACACCATATATTTT
d_gene: -; v_gene: TRBV29-1; j_gene: TRBJ2-3; abundance: -; CDR3aa: CSVLSGTQYF; CDR3nt: TGCAGCGTCCTGTCTGGTACGCAGTATTTT
d_gene: TRBD2; v_gene: TRBV6-5; j_gene: TRBJ2-7; abundance: few; CDR3aa: CASSYGGLAPYEQYF; CDR3nt: TGTGCCAGCAGTTACGGGGGACTAGCGCCCTACGAGCAGTACTTC
d_gene: TRBD2; v_gene: TRBV11-3; j_gene: TRBJ2-7; abundance: few; CDR3aa: CASSLDTPSGGSEQYF; CDR3nt: TGTGCCAGCAGCTTAGATACCCCTAGCGGGGGAAGCGAGCAGTACTTC
d_gene: -; v_gene: TRBV5-1; j_gene: TRBJ2-3; abundance: -; CDR3aa: CATRGGAPPDTQYF; CDR3nt: TGCGCCACCCGAGGGGGGGCGCCTCCAGATACGCAGTATTTT
d_gene: TRBD2; v_gene: TRBV12-3/TRBV12-4; j_gene: TRBJ2-3; abundance: few; CDR3aa: CASMSGGLDTQYF; CDR3nt: TGTGCCAGCATGAGCGGGGGCCTAGATACGCAGTATTTT
d_gene: -; v_gene: TRBV6-5; j_gene: TRBJ1-1; abundance: -; CDR3aa: CASRRANTEAFF; CDR3nt: TGTGCCAGCAGGCGGGCGAACACTGAAGCTTTCTTT
d_gene: TRBD1; v_gene: TRBV11-2; j_gene: TRBJ2-7; abundance: few; CDR3aa: CASSLSRGRDEQYF; CDR3nt: TGTGCCAGCAGCTTATCCAGGGGGCGCGACGAGCAGTACTTC
d_gene: -; v_gene: TRBV9; j_gene: TRBJ2-3; abundance: -; CDR3aa: CASSVRPTGGGTDTQYF; CDR3nt: TGTGCCAGCAGCGTACGCCCCACGGGGGGCGGCACAGATACGCAGTATTTT
d_gene: -; v_gene: TRBV5-1; j_gene: TRBJ1-1; abundance: -; CDR3aa: CASSRRDNTEAFF; CDR3nt: TGCGCCAGCAGCCGGCGCGATAACACTGAAGCTTTCTTT
d_gene: -; v_gene: TRBV7-2; j_gene: TRBJ1-2; abundance: few; CDR3aa: CASSLGGFYGYTF; CDR3nt: TGTGCCAGCAGCTTGGGGGGCTTCTATGGCTACACCTTC
d_gene: -; v_gene: TRBV2; j_gene: TRBJ2-6; abundance: few; CDR3aa: CASFSYIDSGANVLTF; CDR3nt: TGTGCCAGCTTTTCGTACATTGACTCTGGGGCCAACGTCCTGACTTTC
d_gene: TRBD1; v_gene: TRBV20-1; j_gene: TRBJ2-1; abundance: many; CDR3aa: CSAHLTGRSYNEQFF; CDR3nt: TGCAGTGCTCATCTGACAGGGCGCTCCTACAATGAGCAGTTCTTC
d_gene: TRBD1; v_gene: TRBV20-1; j_gene: TRBJ2-7; abundance: -; CDR3aa: CSARNPRPGQNYEQYF; CDR3nt: TGCAGTGCTAGGAACCCAAGACCGGGACAGAACTACGAGCAGTACTTC
d_gene: -; v_gene: TRBV14; j_gene: TRBJ2-5; abundance: few; CDR3aa: CASSRWVQETQYF; CDR3nt: TGTGCCAGCAGCCGATGGGTCCAAGAGACCCAGTACTTC
d_gene: -; v_gene: TRBV7-2; j_gene: TRBJ2-1; abundance: -; CDR3aa: CASSPGPPRSYNEQFF; CDR3nt: TGTGCCAGCAGCCCGGGACCCCCCCGCTCCTACAATGAGCAGTTCTTC
d_gene: TRBD1; v_gene: TRBV5-4; j_gene: TRBJ2-1; abundance: many; CDR3aa: CASSTGQGQSVNEQFF; CDR3nt: TGTGCCAGCAGCACCGGACAGGGTCAGTCTGTGAATGAGCAGTTCTTC
d_gene: TRBD1; v_gene: TRBV25-1; j_gene: TRBJ2-7; abundance: few; CDR3aa: CAVRTGASDEQYF; CDR3nt: TGTGCCGTAAGGACAGGGGCCTCCGACGAGCAGTACTTC
d_gene: -; v_gene: TRBV19; j_gene: TRBJ2-3; abundance: few; CDR3aa: CASSRVRGYTDTQYF; CDR3nt: TGTGCCAGTAGTCGGGTCAGGGGCTACACAGATACGCAGTATTTT